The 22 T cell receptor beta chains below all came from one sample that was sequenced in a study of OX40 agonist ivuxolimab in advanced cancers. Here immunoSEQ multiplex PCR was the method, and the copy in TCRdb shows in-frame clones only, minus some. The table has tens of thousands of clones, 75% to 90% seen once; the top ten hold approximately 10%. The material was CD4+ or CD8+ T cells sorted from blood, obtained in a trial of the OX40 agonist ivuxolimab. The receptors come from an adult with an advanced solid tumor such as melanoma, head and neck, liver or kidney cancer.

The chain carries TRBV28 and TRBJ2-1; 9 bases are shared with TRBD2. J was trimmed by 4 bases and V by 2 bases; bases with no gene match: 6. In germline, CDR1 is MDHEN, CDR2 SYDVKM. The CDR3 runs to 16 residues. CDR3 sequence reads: CASSLGGSGSYNEQFF. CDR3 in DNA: TGTGCCAGCAGTTTAGGGGGTAGCGGGAGTTACAATGAGCAGTTCTTC.

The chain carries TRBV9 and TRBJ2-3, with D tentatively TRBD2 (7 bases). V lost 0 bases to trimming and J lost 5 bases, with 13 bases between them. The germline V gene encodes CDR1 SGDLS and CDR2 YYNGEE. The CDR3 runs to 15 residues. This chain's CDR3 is CASSVAGGLRDTQYF. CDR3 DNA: TGTGCCAGCAGCGTAGCGGGGGGCCTTCGAGATACGCAGTATTTT. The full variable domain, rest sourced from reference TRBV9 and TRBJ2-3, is DSGVTQTPKHLITATGQRVTLRCSPRSGDLSVYWYQQSLDQGLQFLIQYYNGEERAKGNILERFSAQQFPDLHSELNLSSLELGDSALYFCASSVAGGLRDTQYFGPGTRLTVL.

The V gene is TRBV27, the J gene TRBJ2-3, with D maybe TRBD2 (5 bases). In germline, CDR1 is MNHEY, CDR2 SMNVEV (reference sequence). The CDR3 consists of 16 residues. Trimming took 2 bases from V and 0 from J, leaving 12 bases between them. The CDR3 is CASSLEGGASTDTQYF. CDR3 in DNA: TGTGCCAGCAGTTTAGAGGGTGGCGCTAGCACAGATACGCAGTATTTT.

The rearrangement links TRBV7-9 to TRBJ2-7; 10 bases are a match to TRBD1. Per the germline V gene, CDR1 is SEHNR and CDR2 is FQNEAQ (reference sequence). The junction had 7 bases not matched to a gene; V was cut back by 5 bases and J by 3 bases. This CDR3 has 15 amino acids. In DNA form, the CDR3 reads TGTGCCAGCAGCGACGGGACAGGGGTTTACTACGAGCAGTACTTC. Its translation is CASSDGTGVYYEQYF.

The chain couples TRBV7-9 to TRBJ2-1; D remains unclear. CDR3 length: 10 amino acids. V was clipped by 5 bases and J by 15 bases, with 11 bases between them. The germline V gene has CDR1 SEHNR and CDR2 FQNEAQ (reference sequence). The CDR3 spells CASSPYGLFF. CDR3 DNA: TGTGCCAGCAGCCCGTACGGTCTGTTCTTC.

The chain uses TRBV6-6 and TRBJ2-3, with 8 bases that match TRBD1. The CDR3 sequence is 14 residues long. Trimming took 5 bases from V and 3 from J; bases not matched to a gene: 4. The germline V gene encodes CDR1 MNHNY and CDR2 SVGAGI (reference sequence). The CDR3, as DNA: TGTGCCAGCAGTGGACAGGGTTGGACAGATACGCAGTATTTT. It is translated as CASSGQGWTDTQYF.

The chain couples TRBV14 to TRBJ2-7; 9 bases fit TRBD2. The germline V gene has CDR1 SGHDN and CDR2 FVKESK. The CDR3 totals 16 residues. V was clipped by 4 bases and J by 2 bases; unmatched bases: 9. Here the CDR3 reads CASSPPGLAPTYEQYF. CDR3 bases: TGTGCCAGCAGCCCTCCTGGACTAGCGCCGACCTACGAGCAGTACTTC.

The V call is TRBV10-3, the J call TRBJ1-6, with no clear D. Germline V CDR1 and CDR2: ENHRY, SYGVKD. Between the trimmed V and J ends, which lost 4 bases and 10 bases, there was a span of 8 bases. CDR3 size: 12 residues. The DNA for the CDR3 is TGTGCCATCAGTGCGGGGATATCACCCCTCCACTTT. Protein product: CAISAGISPLHF.

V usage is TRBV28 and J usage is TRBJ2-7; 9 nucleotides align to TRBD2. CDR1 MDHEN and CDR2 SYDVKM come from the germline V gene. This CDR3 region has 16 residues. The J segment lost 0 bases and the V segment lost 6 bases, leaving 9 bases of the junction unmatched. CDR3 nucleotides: TGTGCCAGCAGCTTCCCACTAGCGGGTTTCTCCTACGAGCAGTACTTC. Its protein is CASSFPLAGFSYEQYF.

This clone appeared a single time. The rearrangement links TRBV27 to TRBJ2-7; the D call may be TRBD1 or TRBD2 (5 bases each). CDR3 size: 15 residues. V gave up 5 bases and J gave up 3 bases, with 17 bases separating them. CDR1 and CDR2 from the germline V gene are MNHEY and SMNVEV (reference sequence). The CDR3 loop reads CASSPIGARNYEQYF. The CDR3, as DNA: TGTGCCAGCAGTCCCATCGGGGCACGAAACTACGAGCAGTACTTC.

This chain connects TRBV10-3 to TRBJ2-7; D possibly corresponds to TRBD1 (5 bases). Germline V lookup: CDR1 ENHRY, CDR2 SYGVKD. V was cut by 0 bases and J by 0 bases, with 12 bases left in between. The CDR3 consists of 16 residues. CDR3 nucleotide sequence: TGTGCCATCAGTGAGTCGATTTCTAGGGGCTCCTACGAGCAGTACTTC. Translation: CAISESISRGSYEQYF.

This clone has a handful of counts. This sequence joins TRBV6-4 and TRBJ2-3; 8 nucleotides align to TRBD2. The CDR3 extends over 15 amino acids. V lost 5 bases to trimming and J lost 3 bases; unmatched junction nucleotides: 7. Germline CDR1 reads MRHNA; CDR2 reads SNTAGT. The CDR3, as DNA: TGTGCCAGCAGTCAGCACAGCGGGGGAACAGATACGCAGTATTTT. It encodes CASSQHSGGTDTQYF.

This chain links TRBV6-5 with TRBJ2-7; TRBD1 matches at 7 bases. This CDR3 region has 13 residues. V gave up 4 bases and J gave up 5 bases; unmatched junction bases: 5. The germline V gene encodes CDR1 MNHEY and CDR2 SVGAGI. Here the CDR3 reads CASSSGTADEQYF. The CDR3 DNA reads TGTGCCAGCAGTTCCGGGACAGCAGACGAGCAGTACTTC.

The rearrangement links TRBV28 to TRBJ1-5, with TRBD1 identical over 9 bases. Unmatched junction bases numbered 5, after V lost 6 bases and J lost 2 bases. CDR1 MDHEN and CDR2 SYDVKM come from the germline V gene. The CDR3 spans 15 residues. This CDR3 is CASRGDRVGNQPQHF. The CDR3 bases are TGTGCCAGCAGGGGGGACAGGGTAGGCAATCAGCCCCAGCATTTT. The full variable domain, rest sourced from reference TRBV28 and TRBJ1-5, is DVKVTQSSRYLVKRTGEKVFLECVQDMDHENMFWYRQDPGLGLRLIYFSYDVKMKEKGDIPEGYSVSREKKERFSLILESASTNQTSMYLCASRGDRVGNQPQHFGDGTRLSIL.

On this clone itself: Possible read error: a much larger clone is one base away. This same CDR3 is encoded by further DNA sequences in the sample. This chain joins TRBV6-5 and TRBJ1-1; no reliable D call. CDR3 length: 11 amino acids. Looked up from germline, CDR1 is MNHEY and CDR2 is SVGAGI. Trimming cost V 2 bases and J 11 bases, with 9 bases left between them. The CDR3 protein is CASSYGVVAFF. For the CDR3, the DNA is TGTGCCAGCAGTTACGGAGTAGTGGCTTTCTTT.

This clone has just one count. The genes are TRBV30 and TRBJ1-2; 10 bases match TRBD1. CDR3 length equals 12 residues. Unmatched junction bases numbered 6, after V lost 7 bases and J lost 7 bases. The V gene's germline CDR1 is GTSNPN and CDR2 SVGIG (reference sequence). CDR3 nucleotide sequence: TGTGCCTTCGACAGGGGGCCTATTGGCTACACCTTC. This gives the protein CAFDRGPIGYTF.

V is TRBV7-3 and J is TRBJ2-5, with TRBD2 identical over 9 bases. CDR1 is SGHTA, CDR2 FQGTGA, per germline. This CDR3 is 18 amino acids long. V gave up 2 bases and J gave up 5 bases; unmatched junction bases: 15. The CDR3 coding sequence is TGTGCCAGCAGCTTAGCGGGGGGGCTCTACGAGTCGGAGGAGACCCAGTACTTC. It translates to CASSLAGGLYESEETQYF.

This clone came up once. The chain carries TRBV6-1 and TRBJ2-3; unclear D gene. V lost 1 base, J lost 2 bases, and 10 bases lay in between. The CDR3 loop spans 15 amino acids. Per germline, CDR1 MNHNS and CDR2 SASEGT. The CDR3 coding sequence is TGTGCCAGCAGTGAAGTGGGCAGCTACACAGATACGCAGTATTTT. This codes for CASSEVGSYTDTQYF.

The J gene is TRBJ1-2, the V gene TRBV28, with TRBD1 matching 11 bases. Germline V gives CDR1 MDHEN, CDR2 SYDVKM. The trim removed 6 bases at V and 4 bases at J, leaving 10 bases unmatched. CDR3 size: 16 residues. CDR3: CASRGRGQGVVYGYTF. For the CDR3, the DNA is TGTGCCAGCAGGGGGCGGGGACAGGGGGTCGTCTATGGCTACACCTTC.

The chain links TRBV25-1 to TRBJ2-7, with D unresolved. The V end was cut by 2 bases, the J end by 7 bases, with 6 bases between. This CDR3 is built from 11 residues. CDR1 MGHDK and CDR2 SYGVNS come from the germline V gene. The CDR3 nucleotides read TGTGCCAGCAGTGAAGGATTGGAGCAGTACTTC. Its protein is CASSEGLEQYF.

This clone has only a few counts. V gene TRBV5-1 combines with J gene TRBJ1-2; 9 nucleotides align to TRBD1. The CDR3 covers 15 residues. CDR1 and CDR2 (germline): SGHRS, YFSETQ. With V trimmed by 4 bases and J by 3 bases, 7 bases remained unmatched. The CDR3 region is CASSPTGTGYYGYTF. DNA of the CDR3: TGCGCCAGCAGCCCCACCGGGACAGGGTACTATGGCTACACCTTC.

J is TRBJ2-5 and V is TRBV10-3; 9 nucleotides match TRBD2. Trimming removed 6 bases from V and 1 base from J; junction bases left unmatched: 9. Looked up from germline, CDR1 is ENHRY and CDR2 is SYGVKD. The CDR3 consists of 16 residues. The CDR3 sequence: CAISTAGGGSQETQYF. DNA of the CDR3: TGTGCCATCAGCACTGCGGGAGGGGGGTCCCAAGAGACCCAGTACTTC.